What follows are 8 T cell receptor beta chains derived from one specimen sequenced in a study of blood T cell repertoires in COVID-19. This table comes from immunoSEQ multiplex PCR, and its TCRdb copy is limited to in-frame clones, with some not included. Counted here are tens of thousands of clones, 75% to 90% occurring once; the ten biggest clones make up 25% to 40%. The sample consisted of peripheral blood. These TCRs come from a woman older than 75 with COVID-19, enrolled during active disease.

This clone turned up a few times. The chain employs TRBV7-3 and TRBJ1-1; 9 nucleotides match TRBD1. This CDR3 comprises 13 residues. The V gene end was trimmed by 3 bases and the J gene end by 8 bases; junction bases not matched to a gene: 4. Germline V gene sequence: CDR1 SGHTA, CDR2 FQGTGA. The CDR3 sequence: CASSFTGTGEAFF. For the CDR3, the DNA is TGTGCCAGCAGCTTTACGGGGACAGGGGAAGCTTTCTTT.

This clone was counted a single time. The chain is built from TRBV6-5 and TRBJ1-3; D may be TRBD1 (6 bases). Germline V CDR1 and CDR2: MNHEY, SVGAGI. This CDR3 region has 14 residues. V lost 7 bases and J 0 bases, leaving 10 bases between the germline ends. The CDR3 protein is CASTTGRSGNTIYF. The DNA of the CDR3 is TGTGCCAGCACGACAGGTCGCTCTGGAAACACCATATATTTT.

The CDR3 nucleotides read TGTGCCAGCAGTGATTCTGGGGGCGGGAGTGTAGGTACGCAGTATTTT. As protein: CASSDSGGGSVGTQYF. The rearrangement joins TRBV6-1 to TRBJ2-3, with a weak D call TRBD2 (7 bases). V dropped 3 bases and J dropped 8 bases, with 21 bases sitting between them. Germline values: CDR1 MNHNS, CDR2 SASEGT. This CDR3 comprises 16 residues.

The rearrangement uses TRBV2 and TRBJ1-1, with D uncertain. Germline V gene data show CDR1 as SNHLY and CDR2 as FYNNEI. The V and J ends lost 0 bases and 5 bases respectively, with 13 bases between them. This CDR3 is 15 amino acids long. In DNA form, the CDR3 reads TGTGCCAGCAGTGAAGCGGAGGTAGGGTGGACTGAAGCTTTCTTT. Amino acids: CASSEAEVGWTEAFF. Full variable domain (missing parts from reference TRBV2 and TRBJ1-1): EPEVTQTPSHQVTQMGQEVILRCVPISNHLYFYWYRQILGQKVEFLVSFYNNEISEKSEIFDDQFSVERPDGSNFTLKIRSTKLEDSAMYFCASSEAEVGWTEAFFGQGTRLTVV.

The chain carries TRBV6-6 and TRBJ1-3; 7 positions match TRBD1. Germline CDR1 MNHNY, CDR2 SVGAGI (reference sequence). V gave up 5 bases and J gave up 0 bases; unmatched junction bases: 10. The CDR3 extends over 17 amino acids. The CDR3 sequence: CASSQIPGQPSGNTIYF. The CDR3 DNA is TGTGCCAGCAGTCAAATTCCGGGACAGCCCTCTGGAAACACCATATATTTT.

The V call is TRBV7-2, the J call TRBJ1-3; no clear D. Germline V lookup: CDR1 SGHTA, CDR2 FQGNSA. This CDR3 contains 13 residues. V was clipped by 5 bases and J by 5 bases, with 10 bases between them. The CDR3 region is CASSRGRRNTIYF. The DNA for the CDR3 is TGTGCCAGCAGCAGAGGTCGGAGAAACACCATATATTTT.

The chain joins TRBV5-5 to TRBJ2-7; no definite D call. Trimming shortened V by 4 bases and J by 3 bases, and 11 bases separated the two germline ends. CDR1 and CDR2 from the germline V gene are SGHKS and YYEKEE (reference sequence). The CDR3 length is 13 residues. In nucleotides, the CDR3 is TGTGCCAGCAGCCAGAGGAAACACTACGAGCAGTACTTC. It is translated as CASSQRKHYEQYF.

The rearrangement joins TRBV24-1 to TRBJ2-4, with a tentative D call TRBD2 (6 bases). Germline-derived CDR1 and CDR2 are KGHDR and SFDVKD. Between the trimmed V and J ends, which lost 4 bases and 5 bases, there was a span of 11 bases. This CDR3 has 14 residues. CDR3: CATSDPGLQNIQYF. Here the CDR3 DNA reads TGTGCCACCAGTGACCCGGGACTTCAAAACATTCAGTACTTC.